This T cell receptor beta chain was retrieved from a study of T cells in Graves' hyperthyroidism and ophthalmopathy. Amplified TCR beta CDR3 regions came from RNA transcripts. The HTBI primer set served for first-round RT-PCR of the TCR CDR3. TCRdb called the multiplex PCR reads again in MiXCR, with one record for every CDR3 protein. Among some 620,000 distinct CDR3 sequences listed, 16% were seen once. The CDR3 totals 15 residues. This clonotype was picked up many times. Compared with germline, one end of the junction differs, possibly owing to a read error. This receptor was obtained from a woman in her 30s with Graves' hyperthyroidism. The source material was blood. V is TRBV12-3 or TRBV12-4 and J is TRBJ2-1; the D gene is possibly TRBD1 (6 bases). This chain's CDR3 is CASTLDRTSYNEQFF. CDR3 bases: TGTGCCAGCACTTTAGACAGGACATCCTACAATGAGCAGTTCTTC.